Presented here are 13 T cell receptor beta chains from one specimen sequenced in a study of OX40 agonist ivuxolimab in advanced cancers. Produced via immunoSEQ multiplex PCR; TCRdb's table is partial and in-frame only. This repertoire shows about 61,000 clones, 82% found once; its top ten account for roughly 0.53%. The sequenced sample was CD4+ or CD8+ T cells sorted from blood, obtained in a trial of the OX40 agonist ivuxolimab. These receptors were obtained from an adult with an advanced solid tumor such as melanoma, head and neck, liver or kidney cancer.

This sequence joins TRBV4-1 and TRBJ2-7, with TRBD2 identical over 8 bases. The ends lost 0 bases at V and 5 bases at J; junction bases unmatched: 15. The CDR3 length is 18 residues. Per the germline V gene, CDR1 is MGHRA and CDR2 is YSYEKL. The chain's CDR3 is CASSQDFGSGSIIDEQYF. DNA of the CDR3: TGCGCCAGCAGCCAAGATTTTGGCAGCGGGAGTATTATAGACGAGCAGTACTTC.

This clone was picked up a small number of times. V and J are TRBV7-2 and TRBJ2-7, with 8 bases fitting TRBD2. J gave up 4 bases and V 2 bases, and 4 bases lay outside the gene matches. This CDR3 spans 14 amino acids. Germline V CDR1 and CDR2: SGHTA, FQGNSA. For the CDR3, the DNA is TGTGCCAGCAGCTTACTCGGGAGGGGTTACGAGCAGTACTTC. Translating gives CASSLLGRGYEQYF.

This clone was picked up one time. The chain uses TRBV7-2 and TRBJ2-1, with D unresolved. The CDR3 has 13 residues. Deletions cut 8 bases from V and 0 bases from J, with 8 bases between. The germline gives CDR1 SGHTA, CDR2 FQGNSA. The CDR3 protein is CASGRSSYNEQFF. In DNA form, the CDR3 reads TGTGCCAGCGGGCGGAGCTCCTACAATGAGCAGTTCTTC.

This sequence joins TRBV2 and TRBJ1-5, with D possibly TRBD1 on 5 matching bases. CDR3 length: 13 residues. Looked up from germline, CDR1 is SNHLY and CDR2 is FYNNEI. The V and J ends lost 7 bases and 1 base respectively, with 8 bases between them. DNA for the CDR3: TGTGCCAGCATGGACACGAGCAATCAGCCCCAGCATTTT. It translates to CASMDTSNQPQHF.

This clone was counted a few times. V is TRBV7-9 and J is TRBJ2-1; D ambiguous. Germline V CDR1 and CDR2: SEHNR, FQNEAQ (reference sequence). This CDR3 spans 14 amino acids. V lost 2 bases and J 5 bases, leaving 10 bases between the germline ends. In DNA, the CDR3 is TGTGCCAGCAGCTTAAATGGCCCCCACAATGAGCAGTTCTTC. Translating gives CASSLNGPHNEQFF.

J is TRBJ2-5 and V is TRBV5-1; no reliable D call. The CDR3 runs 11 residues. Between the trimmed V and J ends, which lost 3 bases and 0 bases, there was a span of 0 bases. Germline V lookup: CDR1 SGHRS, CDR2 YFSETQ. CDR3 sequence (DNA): TGCGCCAGCAGCTACCAAGAGACCCAGTACTTC. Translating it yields CASSYQETQYF. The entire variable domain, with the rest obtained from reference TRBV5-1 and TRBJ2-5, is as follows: KAGVTQTPRYLIKTRGQQVTLSCSPISGHRSVSWYQQTPGQGLQFLFEYFSETQRNKGNFPGRFSGRQFSNSRSEMNVSTLELGDSALYLCASSYQETQYFGPGTRLLVL.

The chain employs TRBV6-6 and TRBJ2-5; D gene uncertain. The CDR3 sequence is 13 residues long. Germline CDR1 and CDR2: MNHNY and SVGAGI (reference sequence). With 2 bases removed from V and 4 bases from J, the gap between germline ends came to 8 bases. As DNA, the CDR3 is TGTGCCAGCAGTTACGGCACTGGAGAGACCCAGTACTTC. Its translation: CASSYGTGETQYF.

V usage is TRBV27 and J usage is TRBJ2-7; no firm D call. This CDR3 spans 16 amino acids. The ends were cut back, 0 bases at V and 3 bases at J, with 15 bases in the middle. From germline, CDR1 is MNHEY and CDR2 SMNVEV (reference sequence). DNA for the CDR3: TGTGCCAGCAGTTTATCCCCCACTCCGGATTTCTACGAGCAGTACTTC. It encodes CASSLSPTPDFYEQYF.

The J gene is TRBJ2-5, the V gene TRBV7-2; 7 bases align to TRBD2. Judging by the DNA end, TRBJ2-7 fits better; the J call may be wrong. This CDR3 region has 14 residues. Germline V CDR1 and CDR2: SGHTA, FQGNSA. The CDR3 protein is CASRILAANYEQYF. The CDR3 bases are TGTGCCAGCAGGATTCTAGCGGCGAACTACGAGCAGTACTTC.

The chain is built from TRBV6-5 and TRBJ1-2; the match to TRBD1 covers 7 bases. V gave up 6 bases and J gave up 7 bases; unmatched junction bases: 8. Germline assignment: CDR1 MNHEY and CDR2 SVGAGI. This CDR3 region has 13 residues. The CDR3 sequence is CASSPTGDGGYTF. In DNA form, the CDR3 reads TGTGCCAGCAGCCCTACAGGGGATGGTGGCTACACCTTC.

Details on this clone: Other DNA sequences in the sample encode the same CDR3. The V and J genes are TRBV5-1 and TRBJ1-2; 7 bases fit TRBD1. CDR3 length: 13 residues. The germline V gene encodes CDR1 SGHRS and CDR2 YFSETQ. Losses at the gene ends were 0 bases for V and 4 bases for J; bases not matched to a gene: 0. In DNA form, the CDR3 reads TGCGCCAGCAGCTTGGACAGGGGCTATGGCTACACCTTC. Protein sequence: CASSLDRGYGYTF.

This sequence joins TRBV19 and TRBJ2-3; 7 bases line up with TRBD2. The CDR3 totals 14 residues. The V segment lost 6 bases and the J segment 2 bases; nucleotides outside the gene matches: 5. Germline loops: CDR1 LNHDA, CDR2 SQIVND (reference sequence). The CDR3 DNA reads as TGTGCCAGTAGAATCGGGACTAACACAGATACGCAGTATTTT. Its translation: CASRIGTNTDTQYF. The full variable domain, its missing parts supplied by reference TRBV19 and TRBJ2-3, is DGGITQSPKYLFRKEGQNVTLSCEQNLNHDAMYWYRQDPGQGLRLIYYSQIVNDFQKGDIAEGYSVSREKKESFPLTVTSAQKNPTAFYLCASRIGTNTDTQYFGPGTRLTVL.

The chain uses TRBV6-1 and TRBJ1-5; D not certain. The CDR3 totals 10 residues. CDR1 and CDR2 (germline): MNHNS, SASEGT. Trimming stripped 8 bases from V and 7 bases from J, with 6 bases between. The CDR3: CASGRQPQHF. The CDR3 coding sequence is TGTGCCAGCGGACGGCAGCCCCAGCATTTT.